This TCR beta chain was profiled in a study of cytomegalovirus exposure and HLA in healthy donors. In the study overall: Ancestry clustering placed 81% of a few hundred genotyped donors in the Caucasian-associated cluster.

The study, taken as a whole, reports: Most TCR sequences proved rare, with some public TCRs found in many donors. Earlier findings revealed that most TCR beta V segments proved productive either about 87% or about 30% of the time. CMV serostatus alone was available as immune exposure information.

Comment on this clone: Its antigen remains unknown.

Both 60 Vbeta primers and 13 Jbeta primers went into the PCR. Clones were read by immunoSEQ multiplex PCR, and TCRdb kept only the in-frame ones, dropping some. The sample contains 150,000 or so clones, 70% to 85% of which appear only once. Trimming removed 0 bases from V and 7 bases from J; junction bases left unmatched: 8. The germline V gene has CDR1 MGHRA and CDR2 YSYEKL. This CDR3 spans 16 amino acids. Sequences were obtained from PBMCs. This sequence joins TRBV4-1 and TRBJ1-4; 7 positions match TRBD1. The clonotype comes from a human donor in good health. The CDR3 DNA is TGCGCCAGCAGCCAAGAAGGAACAGGGGCGGGTGAAAAACTGTTTTTT. It specifies CASSQEGTGAGEKLFF.